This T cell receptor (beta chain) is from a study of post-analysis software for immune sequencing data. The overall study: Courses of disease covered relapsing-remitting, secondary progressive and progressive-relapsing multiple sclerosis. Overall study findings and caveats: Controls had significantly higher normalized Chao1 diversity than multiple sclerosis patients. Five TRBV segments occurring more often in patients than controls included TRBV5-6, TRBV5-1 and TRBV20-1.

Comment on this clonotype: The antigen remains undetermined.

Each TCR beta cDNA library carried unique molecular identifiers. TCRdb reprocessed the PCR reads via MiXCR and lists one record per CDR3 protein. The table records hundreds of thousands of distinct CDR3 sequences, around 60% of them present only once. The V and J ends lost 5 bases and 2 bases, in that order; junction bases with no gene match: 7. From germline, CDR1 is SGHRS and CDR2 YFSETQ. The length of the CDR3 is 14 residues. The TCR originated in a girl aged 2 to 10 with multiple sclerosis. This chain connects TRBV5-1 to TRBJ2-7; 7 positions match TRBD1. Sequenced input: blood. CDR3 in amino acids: CASRSPGTAYEQYF. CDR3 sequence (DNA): TGCGCCAGCAGGTCCCCCGGGACAGCCTACGAGCAGTACTTC.